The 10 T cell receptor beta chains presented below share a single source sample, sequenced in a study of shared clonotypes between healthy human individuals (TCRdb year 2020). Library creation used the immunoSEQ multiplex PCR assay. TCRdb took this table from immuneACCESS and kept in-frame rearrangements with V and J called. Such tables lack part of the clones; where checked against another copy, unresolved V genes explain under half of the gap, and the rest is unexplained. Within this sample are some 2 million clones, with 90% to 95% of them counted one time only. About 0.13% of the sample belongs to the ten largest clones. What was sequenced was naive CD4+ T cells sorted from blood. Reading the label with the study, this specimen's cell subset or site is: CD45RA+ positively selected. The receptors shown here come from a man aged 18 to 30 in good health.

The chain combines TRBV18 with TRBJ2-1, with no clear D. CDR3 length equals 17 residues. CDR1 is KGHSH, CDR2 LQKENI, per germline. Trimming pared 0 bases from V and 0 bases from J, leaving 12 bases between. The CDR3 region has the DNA TGTGCCAGCTCACCACCTATTGGGTGGAGCTCCTACAATGAGCAGTTCTTC. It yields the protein CASSPPIGWSSYNEQFF.

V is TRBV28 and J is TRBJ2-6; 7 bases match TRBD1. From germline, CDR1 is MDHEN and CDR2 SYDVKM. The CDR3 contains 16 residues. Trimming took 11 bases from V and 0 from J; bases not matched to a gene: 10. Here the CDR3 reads CAATGMKNSGANVLTF. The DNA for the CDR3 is TGTGCCGCGACAGGGATGAAGAACTCTGGGGCCAACGTCCTGACTTTC.

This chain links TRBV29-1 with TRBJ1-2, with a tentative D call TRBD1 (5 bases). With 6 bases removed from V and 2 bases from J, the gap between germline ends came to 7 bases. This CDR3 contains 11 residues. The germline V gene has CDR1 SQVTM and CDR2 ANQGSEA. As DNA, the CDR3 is TGCAGCGTCAGGGAAAACTATGGCTACACCTTC. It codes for CSVRENYGYTF.

DNA of the CDR3: TGTGCCAGCAGCCCCCTTGGCCTCAGTTCACCCCTCCACTTT. Protein sequence: CASSPLGLSSPLHF. The J gene is TRBJ1-6, the V gene TRBV7-2; D is unresolved. V lost 5 bases and J 9 bases, leaving 14 bases between the germline ends. The CDR3 runs to 14 residues. Germline-derived CDR1 and CDR2 are SGHTA and FQGNSA.

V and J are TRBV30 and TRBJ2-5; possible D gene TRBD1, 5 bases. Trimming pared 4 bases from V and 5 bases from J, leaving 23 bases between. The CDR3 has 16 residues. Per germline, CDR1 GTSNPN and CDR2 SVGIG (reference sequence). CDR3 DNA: TGTGCCTGGACAAACCCTCGGACATTGAAGGTGGAGACCCAGTACTTC. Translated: CAWTNPRTLKVETQYF.

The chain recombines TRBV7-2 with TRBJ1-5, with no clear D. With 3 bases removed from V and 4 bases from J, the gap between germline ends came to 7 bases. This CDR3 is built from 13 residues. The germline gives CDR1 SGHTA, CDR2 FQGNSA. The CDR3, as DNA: TGTGCCAGCAGCTTTCTGGATAATCAGCCCCAGCATTTT. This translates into CASSFLDNQPQHF. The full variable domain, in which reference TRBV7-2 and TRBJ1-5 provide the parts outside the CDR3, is GAGVSQSPSNKVTEKGKDVELRCDPISGHTALYWYRQSLGQGLEFLIYFQGNSAPDKSGLPSDRFSAERTGGSVSTLTIQRTQQEDSAVYLCASSFLDNQPQHFGDGTRLSIL.

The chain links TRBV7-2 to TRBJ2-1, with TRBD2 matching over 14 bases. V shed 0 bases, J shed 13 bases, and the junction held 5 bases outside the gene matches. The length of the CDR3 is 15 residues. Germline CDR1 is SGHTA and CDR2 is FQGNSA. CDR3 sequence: CASSLALTSGREQFF. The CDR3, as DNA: TGTGCCAGCAGCTTAGCGCTGACTAGCGGGAGGGAACAGTTCTTC.

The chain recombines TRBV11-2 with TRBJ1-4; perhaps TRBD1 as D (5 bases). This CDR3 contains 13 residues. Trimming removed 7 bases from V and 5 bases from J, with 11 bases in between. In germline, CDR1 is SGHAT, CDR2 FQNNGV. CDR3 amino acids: CASTRRGNEKLFF. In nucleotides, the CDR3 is TGTGCCAGCACTAGGAGGGGAAATGAAAAACTGTTTTTT.

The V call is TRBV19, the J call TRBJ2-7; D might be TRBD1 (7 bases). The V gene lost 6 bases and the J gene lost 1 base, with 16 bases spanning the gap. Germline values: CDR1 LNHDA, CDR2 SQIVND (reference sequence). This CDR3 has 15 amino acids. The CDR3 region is CASRASRGESYEQYF. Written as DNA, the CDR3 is TGTGCCAGTAGGGCCAGCAGGGGGGAATCCTACGAGCAGTACTTC.

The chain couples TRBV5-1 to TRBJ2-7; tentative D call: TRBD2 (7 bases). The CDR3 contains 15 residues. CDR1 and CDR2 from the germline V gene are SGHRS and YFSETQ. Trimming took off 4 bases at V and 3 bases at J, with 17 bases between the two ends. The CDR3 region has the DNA TGCGCCAGCAGCCTATTATTCGGGGGGCACTACGAGCAGTACTTC. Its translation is CASSLLFGGHYEQYF.